This TCR beta chain originates from a study of cytomegalovirus exposure and HLA in healthy donors. The PCR employed 60 Vbeta primers together with 13 Jbeta primers. Libraries were prepared by immunoSEQ multiplex PCR; TCRdb keeps only in-frame clonotypes and omits some of them. Here the sample spans more than 150,000 clones, 70% to 80% being singletons. Of note for this clone: Its antigen is as yet unknown.

Per the germline V gene, CDR1 is SGHVS and CDR2 is FQNEAQ. V was clipped by 5 bases and J by 6 bases, with 14 bases between them. This CDR3 comprises 14 residues. Overall study results and limits: On later analysis, the bulk of CMV-associated TCR beta chains appeared to be HLA-restricted.

Sequences were obtained from PBMCs. The source is a girl between 10 and 17 years old in good health and CMV-seropositive. The genes are TRBV7-8 and TRBJ1-5; D is ambiguous. The CDR3 coding sequence is TGTGCCAGCAGCCTGGGAATAGAGGGTCAGCCCCAGCATTTT. This translates into CASSLGIEGQPQHF.